The clone carrying this T cell receptor beta chain occurred once. Its antigen is unidentified. TCRdb re-called the 5' RACE reads with MiXCR, one entry per CDR3 protein. The data hold roughly 44,000 distinct CDR3 sequences, with around 30% observed a single time. J was trimmed by 9 bases and V by 7 bases; bases with no gene match: 9. The CDR3 is 14 residues long. Findings and limits, study-wide: Tumor Tregs overlapped most with tumor, then blood, naive CD4+ cells. Whole repertoires were not studied in the larger cohort, only one V-J beta rearrangement.

The J gene is TRBJ2-1, the V gene TRBV12-3 or TRBV12-4, with 10 bases identical to TRBD2. The sequencing sample was made of memory CD4+ T cells sorted from a lymph node. Indicated subset: memory CD4+ T cells, CD4+CD45RO+CD25-. This sequence originates from a female donor with breast cancer. The CDR3 sequence is CASTIAGGLSEQFF. CDR3 bases: TGTGCCAGCACGATAGCGGGAGGCTTGAGTGAGCAGTTCTTC.